This TCR beta chain comes out of a study of blood T cell repertoires in COVID-19. TCRdb keeps only in-frame clones here, not all; method: immunoSEQ multiplex PCR. This table holds roughly 400,000 clones, approximately 85% found once. Cohort assignment relied on participant-reported clinical history. CDR1 and CDR2 (germline): MGHDK, SYGVNS. V lost 4 bases to trimming and J lost 2 bases; unmatched junction nucleotides: 6. The length of the CDR3 is 16 residues. The receptor was isolated from a woman in her forties with acute COVID-19. Input material: PBMCs or T cells enriched from blood (not recorded which). V gene TRBV25-1 combines with J gene TRBJ1-3; 9 nucleotides line up with TRBD1. CDR3 DNA: TGTGCCAGCAGTGCCCTGGGACAGGGAGCTGGAAACACCATATATTTT. It codes for CASSALGQGAGNTIYF.